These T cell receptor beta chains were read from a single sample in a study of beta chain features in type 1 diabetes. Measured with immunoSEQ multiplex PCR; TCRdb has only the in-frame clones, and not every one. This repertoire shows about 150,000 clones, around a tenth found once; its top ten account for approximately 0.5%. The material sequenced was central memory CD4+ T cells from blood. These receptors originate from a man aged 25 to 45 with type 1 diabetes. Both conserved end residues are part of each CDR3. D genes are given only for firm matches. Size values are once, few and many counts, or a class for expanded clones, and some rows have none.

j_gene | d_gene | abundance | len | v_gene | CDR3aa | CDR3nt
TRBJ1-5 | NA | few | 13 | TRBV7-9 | CASSKDSHQPQHF | TGTGCCAGCAGCAAGGACAGCCATCAGCCCCAGCATTTT
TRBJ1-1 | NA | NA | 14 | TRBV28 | CASSLPTGNTEAFF | TGTGCCAGCAGTTTACCGACAGGGAACACTGAAGCTTTCTTT
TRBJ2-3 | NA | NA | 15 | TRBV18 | CASSGGVLGTDTQYF | TGTGCCAGCTCTGGAGGGGTTTTAGGCACAGATACGCAGTATTTT
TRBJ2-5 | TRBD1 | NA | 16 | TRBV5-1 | CASSFGDRGRGETQYF | TGCGCCAGCAGCTTTGGAGACAGGGGACGAGGAGAGACCCAGTACTTC
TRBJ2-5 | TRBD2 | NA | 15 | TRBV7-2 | CASSSRTSGKETQYF | TGTGCCAGCAGCTCCAGGACTAGTGGGAAAGAGACCCAGTACTTC
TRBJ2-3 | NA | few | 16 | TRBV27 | CASSPSRRHSVDTQYF | TGTGCCAGCAGTCCCTCCCGAAGACATTCAGTAGATACGCAGTATTTT
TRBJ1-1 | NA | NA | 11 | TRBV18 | CASSPGGTAFF | TGTGCCAGCTCACCCGGAGGGACAGCTTTCTTT
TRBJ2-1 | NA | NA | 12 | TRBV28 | CASTSSYNEQFF | TGTGCCAGTACGAGCTCCTACAATGAGCAGTTCTTC
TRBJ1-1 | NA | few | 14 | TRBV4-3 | CASSQEGLNTEAFF | TGCGCCAGCAGCCAAGAGGGGCTGAACACTGAAGCTTTCTTT
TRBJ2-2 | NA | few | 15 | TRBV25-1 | CASSEPGGSTGELFF | TGTGCCAGCAGTGAACCCGGGGGATCCACCGGGGAGCTGTTTTTT
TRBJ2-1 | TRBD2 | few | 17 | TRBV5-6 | CASSSAGGLLSYNEQFF | TGTGCCAGCAGCTCTGCGGGAGGCCTTCTCTCCTACAATGAGCAGTTCTTC
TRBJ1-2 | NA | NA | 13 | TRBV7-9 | CASSLDSNYGYTF | TGTGCCAGCAGCTTAGACAGTAACTATGGCTACACCTTC
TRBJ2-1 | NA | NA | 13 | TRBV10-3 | CAINFRQNNEQFF | TGTGCCATCAATTTTCGACAGAACAATGAGCAGTTCTTC
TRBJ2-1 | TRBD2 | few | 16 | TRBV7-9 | CASSLSLAGSYNEQFF | TGTGCCAGCAGCTTAAGTCTAGCGGGATCGTACAATGAGCAGTTCTTC
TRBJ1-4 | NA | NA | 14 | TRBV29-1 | CSAMGLHGGEKLFF | TGCAGCGCCATGGGGCTTCACGGGGGGGAAAAACTGTTTTTT
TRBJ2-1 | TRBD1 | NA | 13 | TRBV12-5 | CASGLDRANEQFF | TGTGCTAGTGGTCTGGACAGGGCCAATGAGCAGTTCTTC
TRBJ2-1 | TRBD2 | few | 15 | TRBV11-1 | CASAGTSGTYNEQFF | TGTGCCAGTGCCGGGACTAGCGGGACCTACAATGAGCAGTTCTTC
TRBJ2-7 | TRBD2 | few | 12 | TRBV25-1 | CATTGGSHEQYF | TGTGCCACCACCGGGGGGAGCCACGAGCAGTACTTC
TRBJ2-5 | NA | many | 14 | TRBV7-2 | CASSLGPQSQTQYF | TGTGCCAGCAGCTTAGGGCCGCAGTCGCAGACCCAGTACTTC
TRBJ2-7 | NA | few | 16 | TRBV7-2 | CASSLGGPGPPYEQYF | TGTGCCAGCAGCTTAGGCGGCCCAGGGCCACCCTACGAGCAGTACTTC
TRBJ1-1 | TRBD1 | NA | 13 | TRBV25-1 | CASSRQGGTEAFF | TGTGCCAGCAGTCGACAGGGAGGCACTGAAGCTTTCTTT
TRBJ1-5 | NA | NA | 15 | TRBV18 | CASSPQPGFDQPQHF | TGTGCCAGCTCACCACAGCCAGGGTTTGATCAGCCCCAGCATTTT
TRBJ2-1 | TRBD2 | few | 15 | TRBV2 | CASSTGTSAYNEQFF | TGTGCCAGCAGCACCGGGACTAGCGCGTACAATGAGCAGTTCTTC
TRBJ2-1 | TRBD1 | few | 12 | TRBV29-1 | CSAQTGIDEQFF | TGCAGCGCTCAGACAGGGATCGATGAGCAGTTCTTC
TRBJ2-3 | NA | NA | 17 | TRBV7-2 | CASSLEFSAVTTDTQYF | TGTGCCAGCAGCTTAGAGTTTTCGGCGGTAACCACAGATACGCAGTATTTT
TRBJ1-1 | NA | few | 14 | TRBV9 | CASSVDPMNTEAFF | TGTGCCAGCAGCGTAGATCCTATGAACACTGAAGCTTTCTTT
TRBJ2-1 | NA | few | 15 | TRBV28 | CASSLSPGTYNEQFF | TGTGCCAGCAGTTTATCGCCAGGTACCTACAATGAGCAGTTCTTC
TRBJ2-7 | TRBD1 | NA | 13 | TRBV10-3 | CASNTGGNYEQYF | TGTGCCAGTAACACAGGGGGCAACTACGAGCAGTACTTC
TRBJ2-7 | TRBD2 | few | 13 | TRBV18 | CASSVAGSYEQYF | TGTGCCAGCTCGGTAGCGGGATCCTACGAGCAGTACTTC
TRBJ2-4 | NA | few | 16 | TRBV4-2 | CASSQVGGMAKNIQYF | TGTGCCAGCAGCCAAGTAGGAGGGATGGCCAAAAACATTCAGTACTTC
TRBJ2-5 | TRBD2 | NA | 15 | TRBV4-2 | CASSQDRVSGETQYF | TGTGCCAGCAGCCAAGATCGGGTTAGCGGGGAGACCCAGTACTTC